A single sample gave rise to the 9 T cell receptor beta chains below, sequenced in a study of cytomegalovirus exposure and HLA in healthy donors (dated by TCRdb to the late 2010s). Receptor amplification or capture employed the immunoSEQ multiplex PCR assay. For the multiplex PCR, a mixture combining 60 forward primers for TCR Vbeta segments and 13 reverse primers for TCR Jbeta segments was used. TCRdb re-hosts the immuneACCESS table, in-frame sequences only. Its copies lack some clones; in the studies checked, an unresolved V gene accounts for under half of them, and the cause for the rest is not known. The sample yields some 190,000 clones; around 75% were counted once. 1.6% of the sample comes from the top ten. Sequencing was done on a sample of PBMCs. Receptor source: a woman between 45 and 60 years old in good health and CMV-seronegative.

Concerning this clone: One junction end disagrees with the germline gene, perhaps due to a read error. The genes are TRBV7-7 and TRBJ2-1, with 15 positions matching TRBD2. The length of the CDR3 is 15 residues. In germline, CDR1 is SSHAT, CDR2 FNYEAQ (reference sequence). CDR3 sequence (DNA): TGTGCTAGCAGCAAAGGACTAGCGGGAGGGGATGAGCAGTTCTTC. Its protein is CASSKGLAGGDEQFF.

The V and J genes are TRBV4-2 and TRBJ1-2, with 7 bases lining up with TRBD1. The V and J ends lost 5 bases and 6 bases, in that order; junction bases with no gene match: 15. Germline lookup yields CDR1 LGHNA and CDR2 YNFKEQ. The CDR3 runs to 16 residues. The CDR3 DNA follows: TGTGCCAGCAGCTCTCGTCGACAGGGAGGATTACATGGCTACACCTTC. Protein: CASSSRRQGGLHGYTF.

A few counts support this clone. Other DNA sequences in the sample encode the same CDR3. V usage is TRBV18 and J usage is TRBJ1-1; D remains ambiguous. The CDR3 is made up of 13 amino acids. Trimming removed 3 bases at V and 0 bases at J, with 5 bases between. Germline V CDR1 and CDR2: KGHSH, LQKENI. This CDR3 reads CASSPSLNTEAFF. The DNA of the CDR3 is TGTGCCAGCTCACCGTCATTGAACACTGAAGCTTTCTTT.

This rearrangement joins TRBV6-1 to TRBJ2-3; 11 nucleotides line up with TRBD2. CDR1 MNHNS and CDR2 SASEGT come from the germline V gene. Trimming cost V 1 base and J 4 bases; bases outside gene matches: 10. CDR3 length equals 18 residues. The CDR3 DNA is TGTGCCAGCAGTGAAGGGTGGGGTAGCGGGAGGGTCGCAGATACGCAGTATTTT. This encodes CASSEGWGSGRVADTQYF.

The chain recombines TRBV7-2 with TRBJ1-1; D is unresolved. Trimming cost V 5 bases and J 5 bases, with 12 bases left between them. Germline-derived CDR1 and CDR2 are SGHTA and FQGNSA. The CDR3 length is 13 residues. The CDR3 sequence is CASSVTGYTEAFF. The CDR3 DNA is TGTGCCAGCAGCGTCACGGGGTATACTGAAGCTTTCTTT. The entire variable domain, with the rest obtained from reference TRBV7-2 and TRBJ1-1, is as follows: GAGVSQSPSNKVTEKGKDVELRCDPISGHTALYWYRQSLGQGLEFLIYFQGNSAPDKSGLPSDRFSAERTGGSVSTLTIQRTQQEDSAVYLCASSVTGYTEAFFGQGTRLTVV.

The DNA of the CDR3 is TGCAGCGTTACAGGGGGCAATACGCAGTATTTT. This translates into CSVTGGNTQYF. The genes are TRBV29-1 and TRBJ2-3; 9 bases agree with TRBD1. Germline CDR1 reads SQVTM; CDR2 reads ANQGSEA. The V gene end was trimmed by 5 bases and the J gene end by 7 bases; junction bases not matched to a gene: 1. This CDR3 is 11 amino acids long.

V gene TRBV19 combines with J gene TRBJ2-2; TRBD1 might be the D (6 bases). This CDR3 is built from 14 residues. V lost 6 bases, J lost 1 base, and 9 bases lay in between. Per germline, CDR1 LNHDA and CDR2 SQIVND (reference sequence). The CDR3 loop is CASRIQGNTGELFF. The CDR3 DNA sequence: TGTGCCAGTAGGATACAGGGGAACACCGGGGAGCTGTTTTTT.

The chain uses TRBV27 and TRBJ1-1, with 9 bases that match TRBD1. V trimming: 4 bases; J trimming: 3 bases; junction bases outside the gene matches: 9. Germline values: CDR1 MNHEY, CDR2 SMNVEV (reference sequence). The CDR3 is 16 residues long. The CDR3 here is CASSSLYRGRDTEAFF. DNA of the CDR3: TGTGCCAGCAGTTCCCTTTACAGGGGGCGGGACACTGAAGCTTTCTTT.

Concerning this clone itself: The same CDR3 can be traced to other DNA sequences in this sample. This rearrangement joins TRBV28 to TRBJ1-1, with D perhaps TRBD1 (5 bases). Between the trimmed V and J ends, which lost 2 bases and 1 base, there was a span of 5 bases. The CDR3 has 13 residues. Germline CDR1 MDHEN, CDR2 SYDVKM. The CDR3 loop is CASSLTGNTEAFF. The CDR3 DNA sequence: TGTGCCAGCAGTTTAACAGGGAACACTGAAGCTTTCTTT. Full variable domain (missing parts from reference TRBV28 and TRBJ1-1): DVKVTQSSRYLVKRTGEKVFLECVQDMDHENMFWYRQDPGLGLRLIYFSYDVKMKEKGDIPEGYSVSREKKERFSLILESASTNQTSMYLCASSLTGNTEAFFGQGTRLTVV.